This T cell receptor beta chain came from a study of radiation and T cells in renal cell carcinoma. The method was immunoSEQ multiplex PCR; TCRdb's version includes in-frame clones alone and lacks a portion of them. The table includes roughly 90,000 clones, 70% to 90% detected once. The study's findings and limits: Baseline intratumoral clonotype presence is unknown without pretreatment biopsies.

In the case of this clone: The antigen is not known.

The CDR3 spans 15 residues. The germline V gene encodes CDR1 SNHLY and CDR2 FYNNEI. Trimming removed 2 bases from V and 2 bases from J, with 7 bases in between. Regarding time point: blood 4 weeks post-SBRT, at nephrectomy. Treatment given: 15 Gy SBRT to primary tumor, nephrectomy 4 weeks later. This renal cell carcinoma was of the clear cell type. The V and J genes are TRBV2 and TRBJ2-6; D is undetermined. This material consisted of blood, taken from a patient whose treatment included radiotherapy and nephrectomy. This TCR derives from a man aged 45-65 years with renal cell carcinoma. CDR3 residues: CASSEIGAGANVLTF. The DNA for the CDR3 is TGTGCCAGCAGTGAAATTGGGGCTGGGGCCAACGTCCTGACTTTC.